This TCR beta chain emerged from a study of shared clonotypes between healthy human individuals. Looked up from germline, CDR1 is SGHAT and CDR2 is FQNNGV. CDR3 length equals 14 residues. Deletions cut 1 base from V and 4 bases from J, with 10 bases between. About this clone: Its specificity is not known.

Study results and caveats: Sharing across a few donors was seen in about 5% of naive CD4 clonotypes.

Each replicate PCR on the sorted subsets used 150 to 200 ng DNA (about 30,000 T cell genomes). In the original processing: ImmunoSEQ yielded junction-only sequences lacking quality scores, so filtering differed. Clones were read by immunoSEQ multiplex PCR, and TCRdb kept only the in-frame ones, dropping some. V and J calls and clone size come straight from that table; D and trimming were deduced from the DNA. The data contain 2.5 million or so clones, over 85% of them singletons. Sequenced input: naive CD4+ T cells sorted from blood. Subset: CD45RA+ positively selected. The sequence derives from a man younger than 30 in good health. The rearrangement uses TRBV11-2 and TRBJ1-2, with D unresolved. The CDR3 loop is CASSLGSGIYGYTF. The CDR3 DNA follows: TGTGCCAGCAGCTTAGGGTCCGGAATCTATGGCTACACCTTC.